The 2 T cell receptor beta chains in this list originate from one sample, sequenced in a study of identical twins' blood T cells. Each CDR3 protein is one row after TCRdb ran MiXCR on the 5' RACE reads. This sample yields a few hundred thousand distinct CDR3 sequences, of which roughly 28% are seen a single time; 5.5% to 6.5% belongs to the top ten. The sequenced sample consisted of PBMCs. The source of these receptors is a woman between 18 and 50 years old in good health.

As concerns this clonotype: A single base separates this from a much larger clone, so it may be a read error. V and J are TRBV7-8 and TRBJ1-5; weak D call: TRBD1 (5 bases). Germline CDR1 reads SGHVS; CDR2 reads FQNEAQ. The CDR3 loop spans 15 amino acids. CDR3 coding DNA: TGTGCCAGCAGCTTTTTCCAGGGCCCAAGTCAGCCCCATCATTTT. Amino acid sequence: CASSFFQGPSQPHHF. The whole variable domain, filled in from reference TRBV7-8 and TRBJ1-5, reads GAGVSQSPRYKVAKRGQDVALRCDPISGHVSLFWYQQALGQGPEFLTYFQNEAQLDKSGLPSDRFFAERPEGSVSTLKIQRTQQEDSAVYLCASSFFQGPSQPHHFGDGTRLSIL.

The rearrangement links TRBV29-1 to TRBJ1-5, with 10 bases lining up with TRBD1. The junction had 3 bases not matched to a gene; V was cut back by 6 bases and J by 7 bases. CDR1 and CDR2 from the germline V gene are SQVTM and ANQGSEA. This CDR3 spans 12 amino acids. CDR3 loop: CSVGTGDQPQHF. CDR3 bases: TGCAGCGTCGGGACAGGGGACCAGCCCCAGCATTTT.